The entry below describes one T cell receptor (beta chain). The PCR contained 60 Vbeta and 13 Jbeta primers. Here immunoSEQ multiplex PCR was the method, and the copy in TCRdb shows in-frame clones only, minus some. Its table lists some 120,000 clones. CDR1 is PRHDT and CDR2 is FYEKMQ in the germline V gene (reference sequence). The CDR3 consists of 16 residues. This record belongs to a study of cytomegalovirus exposure and HLA in healthy donors. The sequenced sample consisted of PBMCs. The TCR sequence derives from a man aged 40-50 years in good health and CMV-seropositive. The chain links TRBV13 to TRBJ2-5; 8 positions match TRBD2. The J call could be wrong; TRBJ2-7 is a better fit for the DNA end. In DNA, the CDR3 is TGTGCCAGCAGCGTGGGCACGGGACTAGGGCCCTACGAGCAGTACTTC. This encodes CASSVGTGLGPYEQYF.